Shown below are 3 T cell receptor beta chains from a single sample sequenced in a study of blood T cells in healthy people across ages. A second PCR, run for about 6 to 11 cycles, used a sample-barcoded 5' primer plus a J-beta primer mix. TCRdb fed the 5' RACE reads into MiXCR, producing one record per CDR3 protein. The profile shows about 1.4 million distinct CDR3 sequences, approximately 60% of them singletons. The sequencing sample was made of blood. These TCRs come from a man between 18 and 35 years old in good health.

This rearrangement joins TRBV29-1 to TRBJ2-5, with TRBD2 matching over 12 bases. This CDR3 is 18 amino acids long. The trim removed 6 bases at V and 2 bases at J, leaving 16 bases unmatched. CDR1 is SQVTM, CDR2 ANQGSEA, per germline. In DNA form, the CDR3 reads TGCAGCGTCGAGGAGCTAGCGGGAGGGCCCCGGAAACAAGAGACCCAGTACTTC. Amino acids: CSVEELAGGPRKQETQYF.

This clonotype was recorded a few times. The chain couples TRBV6-6 to TRBJ1-1; no definite D call. This CDR3 is built from 15 residues. The germline V and J ends were trimmed by 4 bases and 4 bases, with 16 bases remaining between them. The germline gives CDR1 MNHNY, CDR2 SVGAGI (reference sequence). This CDR3 reads CASSLSPAEGTEAFF. CDR3 bases: TGTGCCAGCAGTTTATCGCCTGCAGAAGGCACTGAAGCTTTCTTT.

V usage is TRBV2 and J usage is TRBJ2-6, with 10 nucleotides matching TRBD1. Germline-derived CDR1 and CDR2 are SNHLY and FYNNEI. V shed 2 bases, J shed 0 bases, and the junction held 10 bases outside the gene matches. The CDR3 runs to 20 residues. CDR3 sequence: CASSELRTGGTLSGANVLTF. Here the CDR3 DNA reads TGTGCCAGCAGTGAACTACGGACAGGGGGAACACTCTCTGGGGCCAACGTCCTGACTTTC.